These 9 T cell receptor beta chains came from one sample sequenced in a study of technical replicates of blood from a handful of donors. Generated by immunoSEQ multiplex PCR, the TCRdb table keeps only in-frame clones and is missing some. The sample consists of approximately 51,000 clones, around 93% of them appearing once. Source material: PBMCs. The source of these receptors is a human donor in good health. Some clones in this sample may be carry-over from other donors' samples.

The chain uses TRBV6-1 and TRBJ2-7, with D perhaps matching TRBD1 (6 bases). Germline CDR1 is MNHNS and CDR2 is SASEGT. The V end was cut by 4 bases, the J end by 5 bases, with 12 bases between. The CDR3 runs to 13 residues. The DNA for the CDR3 is TGTGCCAGCAGTGGTACAGGGTCCCACGAGCAGTACTTC. It codes for CASSGTGSHEQYF.

CDR3 amino acids: CASSQWLSEENEQFF. DNA for the CDR3: TGCGCCAGCAGCCAATGGTTGAGTGAGGAGAATGAGCAGTTCTTC. The V and J genes are TRBV4-3 and TRBJ2-1; no definite D call. Looked up from germline, CDR1 is LGHNA and CDR2 is YSLEER. Trimming cost V 2 bases and J 7 bases, with 15 bases left between them. This CDR3 is built from 15 residues.

This chain links TRBV18 with TRBJ2-3; the D gene is possibly TRBD2 (6 bases). The CDR3 has 14 residues. Germline V gives CDR1 KGHSH, CDR2 LQKENI. V was pared by 2 bases and J by 3 bases, with 9 bases between. The CDR3 coding sequence is TGTGCCAGCTCACCAACTAGCTGGACAGATACGCAGTATTTT. Translation: CASSPTSWTDTQYF.

This clone was observed a single time. CDR3 nucleotides: TGTGCCAGCAGTTACTCGACAGGGCGGAGTGGCTACACCTTC. It translates to CASSYSTGRSGYTF. This rearrangement joins TRBV6-5 to TRBJ1-2; 7 bases line up with TRBD1. Trimming cost V 0 bases and J 7 bases; bases outside gene matches: 5. The CDR3 consists of 14 residues. CDR1 and CDR2 (germline): MNHEY, SVGAGI.

The sample holds a few counts of this clone. The genes are TRBV19 and TRBJ2-3, with D perhaps TRBD1 (5 bases). The germline V gene has CDR1 LNHDA and CDR2 SQIVND (reference sequence). This CDR3 is 14 amino acids long. Deletions cut 6 bases from V and 7 bases from J, with 17 bases between. In DNA form, the CDR3 reads TGTGCCAGTAGCAAGGGGCCGGTCGTGCATACGCAGTATTTT. Amino acids: CASSKGPVVHTQYF.

J is TRBJ1-1 and V is TRBV4-1, with a possible D match to TRBD1 (6 bases). The germline CDR1 and CDR2 sequences are MGHRA and YSYEKL. This CDR3 is built from 13 residues. The V and J ends lost 3 bases and 7 bases respectively, with 12 bases between them. The CDR3 sequence: CASSQTGSLEAFF. The CDR3 DNA is TGCGCCAGCAGCCAGACAGGCTCCCTTGAAGCTTTCTTT.

The genes are TRBV10-3 and TRBJ2-2; 8 bases line up with TRBD2. After removal of 5 bases from V and 0 bases from J, the junction contained 2 bases not matched to a gene. This CDR3 has 15 residues. CDR1 ENHRY and CDR2 SYGVKD come from the germline V gene. The CDR3: CAISPSGSNTGELFF. The CDR3 DNA reads TGTGCCATCAGTCCTAGCGGGTCGAACACCGGGGAGCTGTTTTTT.

V gene TRBV4-3 combines with J gene TRBJ2-3, with unresolved D. The CDR3 has 17 residues. Germline CDR1 and CDR2: LGHNA and YSLEER. Trimming stripped 0 bases from V and 3 bases from J, with 16 bases between. This CDR3 reads CASSQEIYGPHTDTQYF. The CDR3 DNA is TGCGCCAGCAGCCAAGAGATCTATGGGCCGCATACAGATACGCAGTATTTT.

This clone was seen only once. The chain has TRBV4-1 and TRBJ1-2; D gene uncertain. Per germline, CDR1 MGHRA and CDR2 YSYEKL. The V end lost 0 bases, the J end lost 8 bases, and 4 bases lay between the germline ends. CDR3 length: 11 residues. The CDR3 region is CASSQDRGYTF. The CDR3 DNA reads TGCGCCAGCAGCCAAGATCGGGGCTACACCTTC.